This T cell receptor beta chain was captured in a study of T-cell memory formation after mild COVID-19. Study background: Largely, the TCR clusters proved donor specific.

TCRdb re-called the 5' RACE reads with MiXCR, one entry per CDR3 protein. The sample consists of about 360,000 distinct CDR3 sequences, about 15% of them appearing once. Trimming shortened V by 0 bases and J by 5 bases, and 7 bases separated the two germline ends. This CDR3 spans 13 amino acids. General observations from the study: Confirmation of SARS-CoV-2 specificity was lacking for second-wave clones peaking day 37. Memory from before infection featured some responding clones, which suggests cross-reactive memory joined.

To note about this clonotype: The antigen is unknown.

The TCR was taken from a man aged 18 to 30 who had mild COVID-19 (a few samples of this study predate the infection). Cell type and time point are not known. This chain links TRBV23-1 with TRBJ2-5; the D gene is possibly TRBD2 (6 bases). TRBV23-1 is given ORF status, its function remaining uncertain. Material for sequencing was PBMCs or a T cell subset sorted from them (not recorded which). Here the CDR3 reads CASSQSAGETQYF. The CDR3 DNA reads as TGCGCCAGCAGTCAATCGGCGGGGGAGACCCAGTACTTC.